The 12 T cell receptor beta chains below all came from one sample that was sequenced in a study of blood T cell repertoires in COVID-19. TCRdb's copy holds only in-frame clones and misses some; the assay was immunoSEQ multiplex PCR. The sample lists fewer than 300,000 clones, over 75% occurring once. Sequencing was done on a sample of peripheral blood. The receptors were gathered from a man aged 50-59 years with COVID-19, enrolled during active disease.

This clone showed up just a few times. At the DNA level, this CDR3 is encoded by other sequences in the same sample as well. The V call is TRBV4-3, the J call TRBJ2-3; TRBD1 aligns across 7 bases. V lost 0 bases, J lost 1 base, and 4 bases stayed unmatched. CDR1 is LGHNA and CDR2 is YSLEER in the germline V gene. CDR3 length: 16 amino acids. The CDR3, as DNA: TGCGCCAGCAGCCAAGAAAGGACAGGTGGCACAGATACGCAGTATTTT. Translating it yields CASSQERTGGTDTQYF.

The V and J genes are TRBV7-7 and TRBJ2-2; 7 positions agree with TRBD1. CDR3 length equals 16 residues. V was clipped by 10 bases and J by 4 bases; unmatched bases: 15. CDR1 SSHAT and CDR2 FNYEAQ come from the germline V gene (reference sequence). CDR3 DNA: TGTGCCATCTCAACAGGGGCCGTCTGGGGCACCGGGGAGCTGTTTTTT. It is translated as CAISTGAVWGTGELFF.

The chain links TRBV28 to TRBJ2-7, with 9 bases identical to TRBD2. CDR1 and CDR2 (germline): MDHEN, SYDVKM. The CDR3 runs 14 residues. The J segment lost 4 bases and the V segment lost 7 bases, leaving 8 bases of the junction unmatched. The CDR3 spells CASNQGLAVYEQYF. CDR3 coding DNA: TGTGCCAGCAACCAGGGACTAGCAGTATACGAGCAGTACTTC.

V is TRBV5-1 and J is TRBJ2-7, with TRBD2 matching over 12 bases. The ends lost 2 bases at V and 5 bases at J; junction bases unmatched: 5. Germline V gene sequence: CDR1 SGHRS, CDR2 YFSETQ. This CDR3 region has 15 residues. The CDR3 DNA sequence: TGCGCCAGCAGCTTAACACTAGCGGGAGGCAACGAGCAGTACTTC. Protein product: CASSLTLAGGNEQYF.

V usage is TRBV4-2 and J usage is TRBJ1-6; D call uncertain. Germline V gene lookup returns CDR1 LGHNA and CDR2 YNFKEQ. The CDR3 loop spans 17 amino acids. Trimming cost V 0 bases and J 0 bases, with 9 bases left between them. The CDR3 DNA follows: TGTGCCAGCAGCCAAGACCGGAGGAGCTCCTATAATTCACCCCTCCACTTT. This encodes CASSQDRRSSYNSPLHF.

The rearrangement uses TRBV28 and TRBJ2-1; 9 bases align to TRBD2. The junction had 3 bases not matched to a gene; V was cut back by 6 bases and J by 0 bases. Germline V CDR1 and CDR2: MDHEN, SYDVKM. CDR3 length: 15 residues. Here the CDR3 DNA reads TGTGCCAGCAGCGGCGGGGGGGCCTCCTACAATGAGCAGTTCTTC. Its protein product is CASSGGGASYNEQFF.

V and J are TRBV28 and TRBJ1-1; a weak D match, TRBD1 (6 bases). Deletions cut 5 bases from V and 1 base from J, with 11 bases between. This CDR3 is built from 14 residues. CDR1 is MDHEN, CDR2 SYDVKM, per germline. The CDR3 spells CASSPGQRNTEAFF. CDR3 bases: TGTGCCAGCAGTCCAGGACAGCGGAACACTGAAGCTTTCTTT.

The rearrangement uses TRBV7-9 and TRBJ1-4; D ambiguous. The V end lost 1 base, the J end lost 0 bases, and 9 bases lay between the germline ends. Germline lookup yields CDR1 SEHNR and CDR2 FQNEAQ (reference sequence). The CDR3 runs 16 residues. The CDR3 nucleotides are TGTGCCAGCAGCTTAGAGCTTTTTTCAACTAATGAAAAACTGTTTTTT. This sequence encodes CASSLELFSTNEKLFF. The whole variable domain, filled in from reference TRBV7-9 and TRBJ1-4, reads DTGVSQNPRHKITKRGQNVTFRCDPISEHNRLYWYRQTLGQGPEFLTYFQNEAQLEKSRLLSDRFSAERPKGSFSTLEIQRTEQGDSAMYLCASSLELFSTNEKLFFGSGTQLSVL.

The chain has TRBV4-3 and TRBJ1-4; TRBD1 matches 7 bases. Germline V gene data show CDR1 as LGHNA and CDR2 as YSLEER. CDR3 size: 16 residues. The trim removed 1 base at V and 4 bases at J, leaving 6 bases unmatched. The CDR3 nucleotides are TGCGCCAGCAGCCAAGCCCCGGGACAGAGTAATGAAAAACTGTTTTTT. Protein product: CASSQAPGQSNEKLFF.

The CDR3 DNA follows: TGTGCCAGCAGCGTAGAGGCGGAAGCATCCTACGAGCAGTACTTC. Its protein product is CASSVEAEASYEQYF. This chain uses TRBV9 with TRBJ2-7; no definite D call. Germline V gives CDR1 SGDLS, CDR2 YYNGEE. This CDR3 has 15 amino acids. V lost 0 bases to trimming and J lost 1 base, with 11 bases between them.

The V and J genes are TRBV19 and TRBJ1-2; 8 bases align to TRBD1. The CDR3 extends over 14 amino acids. The trim removed 5 bases at V and 2 bases at J, leaving 4 bases unmatched. Germline V gene sequence: CDR1 LNHDA, CDR2 SQIVND (reference sequence). The CDR3 nucleotides are TGTGCCAGTAGTCGACAGGGGACCAACTATGGCTACACCTTC. Translated, it gives CASSRQGTNYGYTF. Complete variable domain (other parts from reference TRBV19 and TRBJ1-2): DGGITQSPKYLFRKEGQNVTLSCEQNLNHDAMYWYRQDPGQGLRLIYYSQIVNDFQKGDIAEGYSVSREKKESFPLTVTSAQKNPTAFYLCASSRQGTNYGYTFGSGTRLTVV.

The V gene is TRBV30, the J gene TRBJ2-7; a possible D gene is TRBD2 (6 bases). Trimming left V 4 bases short and J 6 bases short, with 16 bases between. This CDR3 comprises 13 residues. Germline lookup yields CDR1 GTSNPN and CDR2 SVGIG (reference sequence). The CDR3: CAWTRGGAAEQYF. The CDR3 nucleotides read TGTGCCTGGACCCGCGGCGGGGCGGCCGAGCAGTACTTC.